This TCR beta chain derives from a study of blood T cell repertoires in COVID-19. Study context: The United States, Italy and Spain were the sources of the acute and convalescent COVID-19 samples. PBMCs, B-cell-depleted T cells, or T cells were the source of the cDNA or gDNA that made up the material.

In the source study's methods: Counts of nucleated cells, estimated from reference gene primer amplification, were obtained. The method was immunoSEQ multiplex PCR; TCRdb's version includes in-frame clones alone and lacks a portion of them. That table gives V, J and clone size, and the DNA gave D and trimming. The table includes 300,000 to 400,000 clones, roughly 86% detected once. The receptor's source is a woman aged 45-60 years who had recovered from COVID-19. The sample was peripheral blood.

The CDR3 is CASKPAGPNNEQFF. The CDR3 DNA reads as TGTGCCAGTAAACCGGCGGGACCTAACAATGAGCAGTTCTTC. V and J are TRBV19 and TRBJ2-1; a possible D gene is TRBD2 (6 bases). With 7 bases removed from V and 5 bases from J, the gap between germline ends came to 15 bases. The germline V gene encodes CDR1 LNHDA and CDR2 SQIVND (reference sequence). The CDR3 is 14 amino acids.